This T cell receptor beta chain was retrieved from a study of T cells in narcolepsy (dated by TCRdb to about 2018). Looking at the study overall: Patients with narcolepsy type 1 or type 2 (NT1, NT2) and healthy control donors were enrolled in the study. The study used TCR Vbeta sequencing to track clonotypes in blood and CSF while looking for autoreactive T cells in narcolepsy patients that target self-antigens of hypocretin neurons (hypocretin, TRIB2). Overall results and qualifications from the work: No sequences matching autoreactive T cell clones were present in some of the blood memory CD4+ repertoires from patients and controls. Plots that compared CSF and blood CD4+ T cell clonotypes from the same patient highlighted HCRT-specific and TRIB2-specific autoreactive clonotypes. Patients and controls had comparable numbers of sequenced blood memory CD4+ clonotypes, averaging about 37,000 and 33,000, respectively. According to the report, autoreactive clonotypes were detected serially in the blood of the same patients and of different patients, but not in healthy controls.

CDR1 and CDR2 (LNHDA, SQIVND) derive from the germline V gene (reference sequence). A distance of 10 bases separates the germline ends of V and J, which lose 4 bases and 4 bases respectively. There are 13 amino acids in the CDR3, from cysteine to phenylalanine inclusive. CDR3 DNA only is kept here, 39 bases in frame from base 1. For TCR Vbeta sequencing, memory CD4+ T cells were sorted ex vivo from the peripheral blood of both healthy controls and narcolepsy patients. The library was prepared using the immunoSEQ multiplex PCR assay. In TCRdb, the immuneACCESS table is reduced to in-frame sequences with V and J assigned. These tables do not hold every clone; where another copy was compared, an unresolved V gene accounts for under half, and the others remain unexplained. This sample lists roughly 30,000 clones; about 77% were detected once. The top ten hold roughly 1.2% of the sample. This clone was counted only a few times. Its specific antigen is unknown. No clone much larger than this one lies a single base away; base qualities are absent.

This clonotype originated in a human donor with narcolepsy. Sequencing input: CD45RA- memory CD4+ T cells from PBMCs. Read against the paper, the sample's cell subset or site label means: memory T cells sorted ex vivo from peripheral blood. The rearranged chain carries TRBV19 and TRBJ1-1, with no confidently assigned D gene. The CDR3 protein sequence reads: CASSTLEGTEAFF. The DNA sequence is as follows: TGTGCCAGTAGTACTTTAGAGGGCACTGAAGCTTTCTTT.